These T cell receptor beta chains were read from a single sample in a study of blood T cell repertoires in COVID-19. Using immunoSEQ multiplex PCR, the repertoire was profiled, and TCRdb retains in-frame clones only, with some absent. The sample has approximately 170,000 clones; around 72% are singletons. Input material: peripheral blood. The receptors come from an elderly woman with acute or convalescent COVID-19. Each CDR3 is given with its conserved first and last residue. The D gene is left open where the match is weak. A row's size may be missing; if present it is once, few, many or a size class.

d_gene,j_gene,abundance,v_gene,CDR3aa,CDR3nt
NA,TRBJ2-1,NA,TRBV30,CAWSRGWIMNEQFF,TGTGCCTGGAGTCGAGGGTGGATAATGAATGAGCAGTTCTTC
NA,TRBJ1-6,NA,TRBV4-1,CASSRQRGFNSPLHF,TGCGCCAGCAGCCGTCAGAGGGGGTTCAATTCACCCCTCCACTTT
TRBD2,TRBJ2-5,NA,TRBV5-5,CASSRGLAGDGETQYF,TGTGCCAGCAGCCGAGGACTAGCGGGAGACGGAGAGACCCAGTACTTC
TRBD2,TRBJ2-1,NA,TRBV5-1,CASSSGLAGAYNEQFF,TGCGCCAGCAGCTCGGGACTAGCGGGAGCCTACAATGAGCAGTTCTTC
TRBD2,TRBJ2-7,many,TRBV29-1,CSVGLASHEQYF,TGCAGCGTGGGACTAGCGAGCCACGAGCAGTACTTC
NA,TRBJ1-5,NA,TRBV6-2/TRBV6-3,CASSYQGWGAGGNQPQHF,TGTGCCAGCAGTTACCAAGGGTGGGGAGCCGGGGGCAATCAGCCCCAGCATTTT
TRBD2,TRBJ2-7,NA,TRBV19,CASGLAGVLEQYF,TGTGCCAGTGGACTAGCGGGAGTCCTCGAGCAGTACTTC
TRBD2,TRBJ2-3,NA,TRBV5-4,CASRYTSGTSTDTQYF,TGTGCCAGCAGATACACTAGCGGAACTAGCACAGATACGCAGTATTTT
NA,TRBJ2-7,NA,TRBV30,CAWSLWTRGYEQYF,TGTGCCTGGAGTCTCTGGACTAGGGGGTACGAGCAGTACTTC
NA,TRBJ2-2,NA,TRBV6-5,CASSLQTNTGELFF,TGTGCCAGCAGTCTACAGACCAACACCGGGGAGCTGTTTTTT
NA,TRBJ2-7,NA,TRBV10-3,CAISDQGSGYEQYF,TGTGCCATCAGTGACCAGGGATCCGGCTACGAGCAGTACTTC
NA,TRBJ2-3,NA,TRBV4-3,CASSQGSLSTDTQYF,TGCGCCAGCAGCCAAGGGTCCCTATCCACAGATACGCAGTATTTT
TRBD1,TRBJ1-3,few,TRBV5-8,CASSTGQAASGNTIYF,TGTGCCAGCAGCACCGGACAGGCCGCCTCTGGAAACACCATATATTTT
NA,TRBJ1-2,NA,TRBV12-3/TRBV12-4,CASSTGQIYGYTF,TGTGCCAGCAGTACCGGACAGATCTATGGCTACACCTTC
TRBD2,TRBJ2-7,NA,TRBV14,CASSQGAGETYEQYF,TGTGCCAGCAGCCAAGGAGCGGGAGAGACCTACGAGCAGTACTTC
TRBD2,TRBJ2-5,NA,TRBV3-1/TRBV3-2,CASSQRLGLAETQYF,TGTGCCAGCAGCCAAAGGCTGGGACTAGCTGAGACCCAGTACTTC
NA,TRBJ1-2,NA,TRBV19,CASSGNWASGYTF,TGTGCCAGTAGTGGCAATTGGGCCTCTGGCTACACCTTC
NA,TRBJ2-7,NA,TRBV9,CASSEGQGISYEQYF,TGTGCCAGCAGCGAAGGGCAGGGTATTTCCTACGAGCAGTACTTC
NA,TRBJ2-2,many,TRBV7-9,CASSNRDSTNTGELFF,TGTGCCAGCAGCAACCGGGACTCCACGAACACCGGGGAGCTGTTTTTT
TRBD1,TRBJ2-3,NA,TRBV28,CASSLSPGQTLRDTQYF,TGTGCCAGCAGTTTAAGTCCGGGACAGACTTTGAGGGATACGCAGTATTTT
TRBD2,TRBJ2-7,few,TRBV28,CASSSRGRYEQYF,TGTGCCAGCAGTTCGCGGGGGAGGTACGAGCAGTACTTC
TRBD2,TRBJ2-5,NA,TRBV5-1,CASSLATTSGGRLETQYF,TGCGCCAGCAGCTTGGCCACGACTAGCGGTGGGAGGTTGGAGACCCAGTACTTC
TRBD1,TRBJ2-7,NA,TRBV28,CASSESGTGGLEKDF,TGTGCCAGCAGTGAATCCGGGACAGGGGGCCTAGAGAAGGACTTC
TRBD2,TRBJ2-7,NA,TRBV9,CASSVNAAGGYEQYF,TGTGCCAGTAGCGTAAATGCTGCGGGAGGCTACGAGCAGTACTTC
NA,TRBJ2-2,NA,TRBV10-1,CASSEGGRGYTGELFF,TGCGCCAGCAGTGAGGGGGGCAGGGGATACACCGGGGAGCTGTTTTTT
NA,TRBJ1-2,once,TRBV27,CASSTGVFYGYTF,TGTGCCAGTTCCACCGGGGTCTTCTATGGCTACACCTTC
TRBD1,TRBJ1-4,NA,TRBV9,CASSLTRGQDEKLFF,TGTGCCAGCAGTCTCACCAGGGGGCAAGATGAAAAACTGTTTTTT
NA,TRBJ2-1,NA,TRBV5-4,CASSLPGPYYNEQFF,TGTGCCAGCAGCCTTCCGGGTCCCTACTACAATGAGCAGTTCTTC
TRBD1,TRBJ1-5,NA,TRBV2,CASTNPGQGSHQPQHF,TGTGCCAGCACGAACCCGGGACAGGGCTCTCACCAGCCCCAGCATTTT
NA,TRBJ1-5,NA,TRBV5-1,CASSLDVNQPQHF,TGCGCCAGCAGCTTGGATGTAAATCAGCCCCAGCATTTT
TRBD1,TRBJ2-2,NA,TRBV3-1/TRBV3-2,CASSYRGTGELFF,TGTGCCAGCAGCTACAGGGGGACCGGGGAGCTGTTTTTT
TRBD1,TRBJ2-7,NA,TRBV7-9,CASNTGQYYEQYF,TGTGCCAGCAACACGGGACAGTACTACGAGCAGTACTTC
TRBD2,TRBJ2-1,few,TRBV11-2,CASSLVGASGSSEQFF,TGTGCCAGCAGCTTAGTGGGGGCTAGCGGGAGTAGTGAGCAGTTCTTC
TRBD1,TRBJ1-3,NA,TRBV7-9,CASSLAFRDRVGNTIYF,TGTGCCAGCAGCTTAGCATTCCGGGACAGAGTTGGAAACACCATATATTTT
NA,TRBJ1-1,few,TRBV5-5,CASIPSAENTEAFF,TGTGCCAGCATCCCTTCGGCGGAGAACACTGAAGCTTTCTTT
NA,TRBJ1-4,NA,TRBV4-1,CASSHVLNRATNEKLFF,TGCGCCAGCAGCCATGTTTTGAACCGAGCAACTAATGAAAAACTGTTTTTT
NA,TRBJ2-5,NA,TRBV6-4,CASSAGLRETQYF,TGTGCCAGCAGTGCGGGACTCCGGGAGACCCAGTACTTC
NA,TRBJ2-7,few,TRBV6-5,CASSYADNSPYEQYF,TGTGCCAGCAGTTACGCGGACAACTCCCCCTACGAGCAGTACTTC
NA,TRBJ1-5,NA,TRBV30,CAWSVPQGPQPQHF,TGTGCCTGGAGTGTTCCCCAGGGGCCCCAGCCCCAGCATTTT
NA,TRBJ2-1,NA,TRBV3-1/TRBV3-2,CASSGQLASYNEQFF,TGTGCCAGCAGTGGACAGCTGGCCTCCTACAATGAGCAGTTCTTC
NA,TRBJ1-6,NA,TRBV19,CASKNTPESSPLHF,TGTGCCAGTAAAAACACCCCGGAGAGTTCACCCCTCCACTTT
NA,TRBJ1-1,NA,TRBV9,CASSPQPGGSEAFF,TGTGCCAGCAGCCCACAACCCGGCGGTTCTGAAGCTTTCTTT
TRBD2,TRBJ2-2,NA,TRBV18,CASSDRTSGPRGAGELFF,TGTGCCAGCTCAGACAGGACTAGCGGCCCACGGGGGGCCGGGGAGCTGTTTTTT
TRBD2,TRBJ2-5,NA,TRBV9,CASSVAGGLQETQYF,TGTGCCAGCAGCGTAGCGGGAGGGTTACAAGAGACCCAGTACTTC
NA,TRBJ1-3,NA,TRBV10-1,CASSVGRAAGNTIYF,TGCGCCAGCAGTGTGGGCAGGGCGGCTGGAAACACCATATATTTT
TRBD1,TRBJ2-5,NA,TRBV19,CASRDLNTGGTQYF,TGTGCCAGTAGGGACCTCAATACAGGGGGGACCCAGTACTTC
NA,TRBJ2-7,few,TRBV4-1,CASSQAGVRYEQYF,TGCGCCAGCAGCCAAGCAGGGGTGAGGTACGAGCAGTACTTC
NA,TRBJ2-1,NA,TRBV27,CASSLSTVFSILPQFF,TGTGCCAGCAGTTTATCCACAGTGTTTTCAATCCTACCTCAGTTCTTC
TRBD1,TRBJ2-2,NA,TRBV18,CASSIPGQGNHRELFF,TGTGCCAGCTCAATCCCGGGACAGGGTAACCACCGGGAGCTGTTTTTT
NA,TRBJ2-7,medium-sized,TRBV27,CASIADNTYEQYF,TGTGCCAGCATTGCGGACAACACCTACGAGCAGTACTTC
NA,TRBJ1-2,NA,TRBV28,CASSQRGQDPNYGYTF,TGTGCCAGCAGCCAAAGAGGGCAGGACCCTAACTATGGCTACACCTTC
TRBD1,TRBJ1-4,NA,TRBV27,CASSLTDRGVNEKLFF,TGTGCCAGCAGTCTAACTGACAGGGGTGTTAATGAAAAACTGTTTTTT
NA,TRBJ2-7,few,TRBV6-5,CASVTGKNGYEQYF,TGTGCCAGCGTAACAGGGAAAAATGGCTACGAGCAGTACTTC